The 17 T cell receptor beta chains below come from one sample, sequenced in a study of T cell repertoires in cytomegalovirus infection. TCRdb re-derived calls from the reads in MiXCR, one entry per CDR3 protein. The table lists more than 200,000 distinct CDR3 sequences, roughly 10% of them singletons. Sequenced input: PBMCs. The receptors originated from a human donor in good health (CMV status not recorded). Some clones in this sample may be carry-over from other donors' samples.

This clonotype was seen repeatedly, ten times or more. The chain uses TRBV7-6 and TRBJ1-1, with TRBD1 identical over 8 bases. Germline CDR1 is SGHVS and CDR2 is FNYEAQ. V shed 6 bases and J 0 bases; nucleotides not matched to a gene: 9. The length of the CDR3 is 16 residues. The CDR3 spells CASRADRGQMNTEAFF. The CDR3 nucleotides are TGTGCCAGCAGGGCCGACAGGGGCCAGATGAACACTGAAGCTTTCTTT.

This clonotype came up a few times. V gene TRBV11-2 combines with J gene TRBJ2-1; 12 nucleotides agree with TRBD2. Germline values: CDR1 SGHAT, CDR2 FQNNGV. Trimming removed 2 bases from V and 5 bases from J; junction bases left unmatched: 7. The length of the CDR3 is 17 residues. The CDR3 loop is CASSLRLAGVNNNEQFF. The CDR3, as DNA: TGTGCCAGCAGCTTACGACTAGCGGGGGTGAATAACAATGAGCAGTTCTTC.

With respect to this clonotype: Possible read error: a much larger clone is one base away. This chain joins TRBV6-2 or TRBV6-3 and TRBJ2-1; D is possibly TRBD1 (6 bases). CDR1 MNHEY and CDR2 SVGEGT come from the germline V gene. The CDR3 consists of 13 residues. V was clipped by 6 bases and J by 4 bases, with 10 bases between them. The CDR3: CASSPTGYNEQFF. CDR3 DNA sequence: TGTGCCAGCAGCCCCACAGGGTACAATGAGCAGTTCTTC.

This clonotype was counted at least ten times. The chain carries TRBV7-2 and TRBJ1-2; 8 nucleotides agree with TRBD1. From germline, CDR1 is SGHTA and CDR2 FQGNSA. The CDR3 consists of 12 residues. V shed 5 bases, J shed 8 bases, and the junction held 4 bases outside the gene matches. The CDR3 DNA reads as TGTGCCAGCAGCCAAACAGGGGGGGGCTACACCTTC. Translation gives CASSQTGGGYTF.

V usage is TRBV5-1 and J usage is TRBJ2-3, with 8 bases lining up with TRBD2. CDR3 length: 14 amino acids. CDR1 SGHRS and CDR2 YFSETQ come from the germline V gene. Trimming cost V 1 base and J 8 bases; bases outside gene matches: 6. The CDR3 DNA is TGCGCCAGCAGCTTGTACCTAGCGGGCGGTACGCAGTATTTT. Translated: CASSLYLAGGTQYF.

The CDR3 DNA follows: TGCAGTGCTAGGGCCGATACAGGGTTATCCTACAATGAGCAGTTCTTC. Amino acid sequence: CSARADTGLSYNEQFF. V and J are TRBV20-1 and TRBJ2-1; tentatively, D is TRBD1 (6 bases). The ends were cut back, 3 bases at V and 1 base at J, with 16 bases in the middle. Germline CDR1 is DFQATT and CDR2 is SNEGSKA (reference sequence). The CDR3 spans 16 residues.

This clonotype was counted ten times or more. The rearrangement links TRBV7-2 to TRBJ2-5; D gene unclear. V lost 7 bases to trimming and J lost 5 bases, with 17 bases between them. From germline, CDR1 is SGHTA and CDR2 FQGNSA. The CDR3 spans 14 residues. CDR3: CASTPGGFLETQYF. CDR3 nucleotide sequence: TGTGCCAGCACCCCCGGTGGCTTCCTGGAGACCCAGTACTTC.

The chain recombines TRBV5-6 with TRBJ2-1; D not resolved. Germline V gene sequence: CDR1 SGHDT, CDR2 YYEEEE. CDR3 size: 13 residues. V was shortened by 4 bases and J by 2 bases, with 7 bases between the two germline ends. In nucleotides, the CDR3 is TGTGCCAGCAGCCGCTCCCCCTACAATGAGCAGTTCTTC. It yields the protein CASSRSPYNEQFF.

The chain combines TRBV5-1 with TRBJ2-7, with TRBD2 identical over 7 bases. In germline, CDR1 is SGHRS, CDR2 YFSETQ. Trimming at V came to 4 bases and at J to 2 bases, leaving 9 bases not matched to a gene. The CDR3 totals 15 residues. CDR3 loop: CASSRTSELTYEQYF. For the CDR3, the DNA is TGCGCCAGCAGCCGAACTAGCGAGTTAACCTACGAGCAGTACTTC.

This clonotype was detected many times. This chain joins TRBV7-2 and TRBJ2-3; no definite D call. CDR3 length equals 15 residues. Germline V gene lookup returns CDR1 SGHTA and CDR2 FQGNSA. V was trimmed by 1 base and J by 0 bases, leaving 8 bases between them. CDR3 DNA: TGTGCCAGCAGCTTAGTGGGGTTGAGCACAGATACGCAGTATTTT. Its translation: CASSLVGLSTDTQYF.

In this sample, this clonotype turned up many times. The CDR3 here is CASSIRLARVPGELFF. For the CDR3, the DNA is TGTGCCAGCAGCATAAGACTAGCGCGGGTCCCCGGGGAGCTGTTTTTT. V and J are TRBV7-6 and TRBJ2-2, with 8 bases lining up with TRBD2. This CDR3 spans 16 amino acids. The V gene's germline CDR1 is SGHVS and CDR2 FNYEAQ. Trimming took 5 bases from V and 6 from J; bases not matched to a gene: 11.

This clonotype was seen repeatedly, ten times or more. The chain is built from TRBV7-9 and TRBJ2-1, with 9 bases fitting TRBD2. The V and J ends lost 1 base and 6 bases, in that order; junction bases with no gene match: 4. This CDR3 is built from 15 residues. CDR1 and CDR2 from the germline V gene are SEHNR and FQNEAQ (reference sequence). CDR3 in DNA: TGTGCCAGCAGCTTAGTAGGGACTAGCTCCAATGAGCAGTTCTTC. Its protein is CASSLVGTSSNEQFF.

V and J are TRBV7-2 and TRBJ1-2; 9 bases line up with TRBD1. Germline V gene sequence: CDR1 SGHTA, CDR2 FQGNSA. The CDR3 loop spans 15 amino acids. J gave up 7 bases and V 6 bases, and 12 bases lay outside the gene matches. This CDR3 is CASRPGTGLFGGYTF. The CDR3, as DNA: TGTGCCAGCAGGCCCGGGACAGGGCTTTTTGGTGGCTACACCTTC. The full variable domain, with the rest looked up from reference TRBV7-2 and TRBJ1-2, is GAGVSQSPSNKVTEKGKDVELRCDPISGHTALYWYRQSLGQGLEFLIYFQGNSAPDKSGLPSDRFSAERTGGSVSTLTIQRTQQEDSAVYLCASRPGTGLFGGYTFGSGTRLTVV.

This chain links TRBV28 with TRBJ1-5; D not certain. Trimming left V 6 bases short and J 11 bases short, with 8 bases between. This CDR3 has 10 residues. Germline CDR1 reads MDHEN; CDR2 reads SYDVKM. Here the CDR3 reads CASSRGSQHF. The CDR3 nucleotides are TGTGCCAGCAGCCGTGGGTCCCAGCATTTT.

This clonotype was recorded at least ten times. V gene TRBV7-2 combines with J gene TRBJ1-3, with 7 bases matching TRBD1. Trimming removed 5 bases from V and 2 bases from J; junction bases left unmatched: 3. In germline, CDR1 is SGHTA, CDR2 FQGNSA. There are 14 residues in the CDR3. The CDR3 nucleotides are TGTGCCAGCAGCAGCGGGACAGCTGGAAACACCATATATTTT. Protein: CASSSGTAGNTIYF.

This clonotype was picked up a small number of times. V gene TRBV6-5 combines with J gene TRBJ2-7; TRBD2 matches at 7 bases. V trimming: 0 bases; J trimming: 6 bases; junction bases outside the gene matches: 2. CDR3 length equals 13 residues. The V gene's germline CDR1 is MNHEY and CDR2 SVGAGI. The chain's CDR3 is CASSYSGGSEQYF. In nucleotides, the CDR3 is TGTGCCAGCAGTTACTCGGGCGGGAGCGAGCAGTACTTC.

This clonotype was counted at least ten times. This chain joins TRBV7-2 and TRBJ1-2, with 9 bases fitting TRBD1. This CDR3 has 13 amino acids. In germline, CDR1 is SGHTA, CDR2 FQGNSA. The junction had 2 bases not matched to a gene; V was cut back by 1 base and J by 8 bases. In DNA, the CDR3 is TGTGCCAGCAGCTTAGTGGACAGGGGCGGCTACACCTTC. Encoded protein: CASSLVDRGGYTF.